Following are 17 T cell receptor beta chains from one sample sequenced in a study of radiotherapy plus CTLA-4 blockade in lung cancer. Assay used: immunoSEQ multiplex PCR; TCRdb lists only in-frame clones, some missing. The sample yields nearly 110,000 clones, 85% to 90% seen once. The starting material was peripheral blood, obtained from a patient treated with radiotherapy plus ipilimumab. These receptors all come from a human donor with non-small cell lung cancer that progressed on radiotherapy plus ipilimumab. Some clones in this sample may be carry-over from other donors' samples.

J is TRBJ2-7 and V is TRBV27, with 7 bases matching TRBD2. The CDR3 loop spans 13 amino acids. The ends lost 6 bases at V and 1 base at J; junction bases unmatched: 3. Germline lookup yields CDR1 MNHEY and CDR2 SMNVEV (reference sequence). The CDR3 here is CASRPLASYEQYF. The CDR3 DNA reads TGTGCCAGCAGGCCACTAGCGTCCTACGAGCAGTACTTC.

J is TRBJ2-7 and V is TRBV2; 9 positions match TRBD2. The CDR3 length is 17 residues. The trim removed 3 bases at V and 2 bases at J, leaving 11 bases unmatched. Per germline, CDR1 SNHLY and CDR2 FYNNEI. CDR3 loop: CASSDVLAGTGTYEQYF. In DNA, the CDR3 is TGTGCCAGCAGTGACGTCCTAGCGGGAACCGGAACCTACGAGCAGTACTTC.

This chain's CDR3 is CASSTLQGYNSPLHF. The CDR3 DNA reads TGTGCCAGCAGCACCCTACAGGGGTATAATTCACCCCTCCACTTT. The chain recombines TRBV2 with TRBJ1-6; 7 bases map to TRBD1. V lost 6 bases and J lost 4; bases outside the gene matches: 6. In germline, CDR1 is SNHLY, CDR2 FYNNEI. The CDR3 consists of 15 residues.

The chain uses TRBV20-1 and TRBJ1-1; no clear D. The CDR3 loop spans 11 amino acids. Germline V gives CDR1 DFQATT, CDR2 SNEGSKA (reference sequence). Trimming removed 8 bases at V and 5 bases at J, with 12 bases between. The CDR3 spells CSNPRGTEAFF. The CDR3 coding sequence is TGCAGTAACCCCAGAGGAACTGAAGCTTTCTTT.

The chain is built from TRBV9 and TRBJ2-3; D is possibly TRBD2 (7 bases). This CDR3 has 14 amino acids. Germline loops: CDR1 SGDLS, CDR2 YYNGEE. The V end was cut by 4 bases, the J end by 0 bases, with 9 bases between. CDR3 amino acids: CASSRGASTDTQYF. CDR3 nucleotides: TGTGCCAGCAGCCGGGGGGCTAGCACAGATACGCAGTATTTT.

The chain combines TRBV11-2 with TRBJ2-1; D gene ambiguous. Per germline, CDR1 SGHAT and CDR2 FQNNGV. The CDR3 sequence is 16 residues long. V lost 1 base and J 7 bases, leaving 17 bases between the germline ends. The CDR3 sequence is CASSLGASTEFNEQFF. CDR3 in DNA: TGTGCCAGCAGCTTAGGGGCTAGTACGGAATTTAATGAGCAGTTCTTC.

The V and J genes are TRBV7-3 and TRBJ2-7; the D is unclear. In germline, CDR1 is SGHTA, CDR2 FQGTGA. V was cut by 2 bases and J by 3 bases, with 17 bases left in between. The CDR3 is 16 amino acids. CDR3 nucleotide sequence: TGTGCCAGCAGCTTACTACCCAGTCCTGTCCTCTACGAGCAGTACTTC. Its translation is CASSLLPSPVLYEQYF.

This clone was detected once. The chain couples TRBV29-1 to TRBJ2-7, with TRBD1 matching over 10 bases. Germline V gives CDR1 SQVTM, CDR2 ANQGSEA. V lost 6 bases, J lost 3 bases, and 5 bases stayed unmatched. The CDR3 spans 13 residues. As DNA, the CDR3 is TGCAGCGTCGGGACAGGGGATAGCTACGAGCAGTACTTC. This translates into CSVGTGDSYEQYF.

The rearrangement links TRBV5-1 to TRBJ2-2; TRBD1 matches 10 bases. The V gene's germline CDR1 is SGHRS and CDR2 YFSETQ. With V trimmed by 0 bases and J by 4 bases, 0 bases remained unmatched. The CDR3 length is 15 residues. The DNA of the CDR3 is TGCGCCAGCAGCTTGGGGACAGGGGGCACCGGGGAGCTGTTTTTT. Protein sequence: CASSLGTGGTGELFF.

The chain has TRBV7-3 and TRBJ1-1; TRBD1 agrees at 7 bases. From germline, CDR1 is SGHTA and CDR2 FQGTGA. The CDR3 is 13 amino acids. J gave up 4 bases and V 4 bases, and 3 bases lay outside the gene matches. CDR3: CASSSTGFTEAFF. For the CDR3, the DNA is TGTGCCAGCAGCTCGACAGGGTTCACTGAAGCTTTCTTT.

The chain links TRBV7-9 to TRBJ2-3; TRBD2 matches 9 bases. Germline V CDR1 and CDR2: SEHNR, FQNEAQ (reference sequence). V shed 2 bases, J shed 7 bases, and the junction held 7 bases outside the gene matches. There are 15 residues in the CDR3. The CDR3 sequence is CASSLRLAGKYTQYF. DNA for the CDR3: TGTGCCAGCAGCTTACGGCTAGCGGGGAAATATACGCAGTATTTT. Combining the CDR3 with reference TRBV7-9 and TRBJ2-3 gives the whole variable domain DTGVSQNPRHKITKRGQNVTFRCDPISEHNRLYWYRQTLGQGPEFLTYFQNEAQLEKSRLLSDRFSAERPKGSFSTLEIQRTEQGDSAMYLCASSLRLAGKYTQYFGPGTRLTVL.

V gene TRBV23-1 combines with J gene TRBJ1-5; 7 positions agree with TRBD1. TRBV23-1 falls under the ORF class, with uncertain function. V lost 2 bases, J lost 2 bases, and 6 bases stayed unmatched. The CDR3 runs to 16 residues. This CDR3 reads CASSQRQGMGNQPQHF. The CDR3 nucleotides read TGCGCCAGCAGTCAACGACAGGGTATGGGCAATCAGCCCCAGCATTTT.

The J gene is TRBJ2-3, the V gene TRBV5-1; D remains unclear. V dropped 4 bases and J dropped 6 bases, with 12 bases sitting between them. Germline CDR1 is SGHRS and CDR2 is YFSETQ. The CDR3 length is 13 residues. In DNA, the CDR3 is TGCGCCAGCAGCCCGACGGCTGACGATACGCAGTATTTT. The encoded protein is CASSPTADDTQYF. Supplemented by reference TRBV5-1 and TRBJ2-3, the full variable domain reads KAGVTQTPRYLIKTRGQQVTLSCSPISGHRSVSWYQQTPGQGLQFLFEYFSETQRNKGNFPGRFSGRQFSNSRSEMNVSTLELGDSALYLCASSPTADDTQYFGPGTRLTVL.

On this clone itself: The identical CDR3 is also encoded by other nucleotide sequences in the sample. The rearrangement joins TRBV6-4 to TRBJ2-3; 14 positions agree with TRBD2. Losses at the gene ends were 2 bases for V and 4 bases for J; bases not matched to a gene: 2. This CDR3 comprises 16 residues. Looked up from germline, CDR1 is MRHNA and CDR2 is SNTAGT. The CDR3 loop is CASSDGTSGGADTQYF. CDR3 DNA: TGTGCCAGCAGTGACGGGACTAGCGGGGGCGCAGATACGCAGTATTTT.

The V and J genes are TRBV7-2 and TRBJ2-5, with D unresolved. The germline CDR1 and CDR2 sequences are SGHTA and FQGNSA. The ends were cut back, 4 bases at V and 4 bases at J, with 13 bases in the middle. The CDR3 covers 14 residues. Written as DNA, the CDR3 is TGTGCCAGCAGCTCGCCGTCCGGGCGAGAGACCCAGTACTTC. Amino acids: CASSSPSGRETQYF.

V gene TRBV18 combines with J gene TRBJ1-1, with D perhaps matching TRBD1 (5 bases). The CDR3 extends over 15 amino acids. Germline CDR1 reads KGHSH; CDR2 reads LQKENI. V lost 1 base and J 3 bases, leaving 12 bases between the germline ends. Here the CDR3 reads CASSPRSQGDTEAFF. The DNA for the CDR3 is TGTGCCAGCTCACCACGGAGTCAGGGAGACACTGAAGCTTTCTTT.

The chain uses TRBV7-2 and TRBJ1-1; 10 positions match TRBD1. Looked up from germline, CDR1 is SGHTA and CDR2 is FQGNSA. The CDR3 is 15 amino acids. Trimming cost V 1 base and J 3 bases; bases outside gene matches: 2. The CDR3 protein is CASSLVGTGDTEAFF. The DNA for the CDR3 is TGTGCCAGCAGCTTAGTTGGGACAGGGGACACTGAAGCTTTCTTT.